One sample yielded the 15 T cell receptor beta chains listed below, sequenced in a study of blood T cell repertoires in COVID-19. Assay: immunoSEQ multiplex PCR; the TCRdb copy retains only in-frame clones and omits some. The sample holds approximately 280,000 clones, 70% to 90% seen once. The specimen was peripheral blood. All receptors come from a woman between 70 and 85 years old with acute or convalescent COVID-19.

The V gene is TRBV3-1 (or the pseudogene TRBV3-2), the J gene TRBJ2-1, with 8 nucleotides matching TRBD2. Germline V gene sequence: CDR1 LGHDT, CDR2 YNNKEL (reference sequence). J lost 4 bases, V lost 3 bases, and 8 bases had no gene match. The CDR3 totals 16 residues. CDR3 sequence: CASSQKAGAKYNEQFF. CDR3 bases: TGTGCCAGCAGCCAGAAAGCGGGGGCCAAATACAATGAGCAGTTCTTC.

About this clone itself: This sample includes further DNA sequences coding for the same CDR3. The chain is built from TRBV2 and TRBJ1-2, with 8 nucleotides matching TRBD1. This CDR3 has 13 amino acids. V lost 6 bases to trimming and J lost 3 bases; unmatched junction nucleotides: 3. Germline V CDR1 and CDR2: SNHLY, FYNNEI. CDR3 DNA: TGTGCCAGCAGCGGACAGGGACACTATGGCTACACCTTC. Amino acids: CASSGQGHYGYTF.

The V and J genes are TRBV6-5 and TRBJ2-3, with 11 bases aligning to TRBD2. Germline V lookup: CDR1 MNHEY, CDR2 SVGAGI. The CDR3 is 15 amino acids. Trimming cost V 6 bases and J 3 bases; bases outside gene matches: 5. DNA for the CDR3: TGTGCCAGCAGCGCGACTAGCGGGAATACAGATACGCAGTATTTT. As protein: CASSATSGNTDTQYF.

The chain has TRBV7-8 and TRBJ2-2; D unresolved. The CDR3 is made up of 14 amino acids. Germline-derived CDR1 and CDR2 are SGHVS and FQNEAQ. Trimming removed 5 bases from V and 4 bases from J, with 11 bases in between. The CDR3 is CASSDNSITGELFF. CDR3 bases: TGTGCCAGCAGCGACAATTCTATCACCGGGGAGCTGTTTTTT.

The chain links TRBV14 to TRBJ1-2; TRBD1 matches at 8 bases. CDR1 is SGHDN and CDR2 is FVKESK in the germline V gene. This CDR3 contains 16 residues. The junction had 10 bases not matched to a gene; V was cut back by 1 base and J by 6 bases. The CDR3 loop is CASSQAYGQGYDGYTF. In nucleotides, the CDR3 is TGTGCCAGCAGCCAAGCGTACGGACAGGGTTATGATGGCTACACCTTC. The full variable domain, rest sourced from reference TRBV14 and TRBJ1-2, is EAGVTQFPSHSVIEKGQTVTLRCDPISGHDNLYWYRRVMGKEIKFLLHFVKESKQDESGMPNNRFLAERTGGTYSTLKVQPAELEDSGVYFCASSQAYGQGYDGYTFGSGTRLTVV.

In this sample, this clone turned up once. V usage is TRBV6-5 and J usage is TRBJ2-7, with 7 bases fitting TRBD2. CDR1 is MNHEY and CDR2 is SVGAGI in the germline V gene. This CDR3 is built from 15 residues. Trimming removed 0 bases from V and 2 bases from J; junction bases left unmatched: 4. Here the CDR3 reads CASSYSGEGTYEQYF. The CDR3 DNA reads TGTGCCAGCAGTTACTCGGGGGAGGGTACCTACGAGCAGTACTTC.

The chain is built from TRBV2 and TRBJ1-3; no definite D call. Looked up from germline, CDR1 is SNHLY and CDR2 is FYNNEI. This CDR3 contains 15 residues. Trimming removed 4 bases from V and 1 base from J, with 11 bases in between. The CDR3 spells CASSVELHSGNTIYF. Here the CDR3 DNA reads TGTGCCAGCAGTGTAGAGCTCCATTCTGGAAACACCATATATTTT.

This chain connects TRBV18 to TRBJ2-3; no definite D call. Germline CDR1 is KGHSH and CDR2 is LQKENI. The CDR3 has 16 amino acids. Trimming took off 2 bases at V and 1 base at J, with 13 bases between the two ends. The CDR3 DNA follows: TGTGCCAGCTCACCATTGGCTGGTTTGGGCACAGATACGCAGTATTTT. This encodes CASSPLAGLGTDTQYF. The full variable domain, its missing parts supplied by reference TRBV18 and TRBJ2-3, is NAGVMQNPRHLVRRRGQEARLRCSPMKGHSHVYWYRQLPEEGLKFMVYLQKENIIDESGMPKERFSAEFPKEGPSILRIQQVVRGDSAAYFCASSPLAGLGTDTQYFGPGTRLTVL.

The chain is built from TRBV7-2 and TRBJ1-6, with D maybe TRBD1 (5 bases). The CDR3 loop spans 15 amino acids. Trimming took off 2 bases at V and 10 bases at J, with 15 bases between the two ends. Germline V CDR1 and CDR2: SGHTA, FQGNSA. The DNA for the CDR3 is TGTGCCAGCAGCTTACGAGCAGGGTTAGGGTCACCCCTCCACTTT. Protein sequence: CASSLRAGLGSPLHF.

This sequence joins TRBV13 and TRBJ1-6; a possible D gene is TRBD1 (6 bases). V lost 4 bases and J 5 bases, leaving 15 bases between the germline ends. There are 16 residues in the CDR3. Germline V gene data show CDR1 as PRHDT and CDR2 as FYEKMQ (reference sequence). CDR3 sequence: CASSSLDRTDNSPLHF. Written as DNA, the CDR3 is TGTGCCAGCAGCTCCCTCGACAGGACGGATAATTCACCCCTCCACTTT.

The genes are TRBV2 and TRBJ1-4; no clear D gene. CDR1 and CDR2 from the germline V gene are SNHLY and FYNNEI. Deletions cut 0 bases from V and 11 bases from J, with 4 bases between. The length of the CDR3 is 11 residues. This CDR3 is CASSEAYKLFF. CDR3 bases: TGTGCCAGCAGTGAAGCGTATAAACTGTTTTTT.

In its sample, this clone was seen once. V is TRBV11-2 and J is TRBJ2-7; the match to TRBD1 covers 8 bases. This CDR3 is built from 14 residues. Germline CDR1 reads SGHAT; CDR2 reads FQNNGV. V was pared by 3 bases and J by 3 bases, with 4 bases of the junction left unmatched. CDR3: CASSFRGRVYEQYF. The CDR3 bases are TGTGCCAGCAGCTTCAGGGGGCGCGTCTACGAGCAGTACTTC. The full variable domain, its missing parts supplied by reference TRBV11-2 and TRBJ2-7, is EAGVAQSPRYKIIEKRQSVAFWCNPISGHATLYWYQQILGQGPKLLIQFQNNGVVDDSQLPKDRFSAERLKGVDSTLKIQPAKLEDSAVYLCASSFRGRVYEQYFGPGTRLTVT.

The chain combines TRBV6-1 with TRBJ1-5; a possible D gene is TRBD1 (6 bases). CDR3 length: 18 residues. Germline CDR1 reads MNHNS; CDR2 reads SASEGT. Trimming removed 4 bases at V and 4 bases at J, with 23 bases between. The DNA for the CDR3 is TGTGCCAGCAGTGGCCCCGGGACATTTGATGGAATGAATCAGCCCCAGCATTTT. Its protein is CASSGPGTFDGMNQPQHF.

V is TRBV2 and J is TRBJ2-7; the match to TRBD1 covers 7 bases. With 4 bases clipped from V and 4 bases from J, the junction kept 7 bases outside the gene matches. CDR1 is SNHLY, CDR2 FYNNEI, per germline. The CDR3 is 14 amino acids. The chain's CDR3 is CASSAWTGGYEQYF. The CDR3 DNA sequence: TGTGCCAGCAGTGCCTGGACAGGCGGTTACGAGCAGTACTTC.

The chain joins TRBV5-1 to TRBJ2-7, with 12 bases that match TRBD1. Germline CDR1 and CDR2: SGHRS and YFSETQ. This CDR3 has 15 residues. V trimming: 3 bases; J trimming: 5 bases; junction bases outside the gene matches: 6. The CDR3 nucleotides are TGCGCCAGCAGCTCGGGGGACAGGGGGCAGAACGAGCAGTACTTC. Its translation: CASSSGDRGQNEQYF.